This entry lists 17 T cell receptor beta chains sequenced from one sample in a study of blood T cells in healthy people across ages. Using a J-beta primer mix together with a sample-barcoded 5' primer, a second PCR was run for roughly 7 to 12 cycles. TCRdb fed the 5' RACE reads into MiXCR, producing one record per CDR3 protein. The data hold about 570,000 distinct CDR3 sequences, with 27% observed a single time. The source material was blood. The receptor set was obtained from a woman in her 70s in good health.

This clonotype has ten or more counts. The chain joins TRBV20-1 to TRBJ1-4, with D tentatively TRBD1 (5 bases). Germline lookup yields CDR1 DFQATT and CDR2 SNEGSKA (reference sequence). V lost 6 bases and J lost 2, with 10 bases in between. The CDR3 loop spans 13 amino acids. CDR3 protein: CSAPGGTNEKLFF. For the CDR3, the DNA is TGCAGTGCCCCCGGGGGGACTAATGAAAAACTGTTTTTT.

The genes are TRBV5-1 and TRBJ2-2, with TRBD1 matching 7 bases. Germline values: CDR1 SGHRS, CDR2 YFSETQ. With 5 bases clipped from V and 3 bases from J, the junction kept 10 bases outside the gene matches. The CDR3 sequence is 16 residues long. CDR3 residues: CASRPTGPRYTGELFF. CDR3 bases: TGCGCCAGCAGACCGACAGGGCCACGGTACACCGGGGAGCTGTTTTTT.

This clonotype was picked up one time. CDR3 in DNA: TGCGCCAGCAGCTTGGTCCCCGGGACGGATGGTAATGAGCAGTTCTTC. This translates into CASSLVPGTDGNEQFF. The rearrangement joins TRBV5-1 to TRBJ2-5; either TRBD1 or TRBD2 may fit D (5 bases each). The DNA end lines up better with TRBJ2-1; the J call may be wrong. This CDR3 has 16 residues. Germline V gene sequence: CDR1 SGHRS, CDR2 YFSETQ.

The chain combines TRBV7-2 with TRBJ2-7; D might be TRBD1 (6 bases). Per the germline V gene, CDR1 is SGHTA and CDR2 is FQGNSA. Trimming took off 1 base at V and 4 bases at J, with 11 bases between the two ends. There are 14 residues in the CDR3. The CDR3 loop reads CASSLVGASYEQYF. The CDR3 DNA follows: TGTGCCAGCAGCTTAGTGGGGGCCAGTTACGAGCAGTACTTC.

V is TRBV15 and J is TRBJ2-7; D gene unclear. The CDR3 totals 15 residues. Deletions cut 0 bases from V and 2 bases from J, with 11 bases between. Per germline, CDR1 LNHNV and CDR2 YYDKDF (reference sequence). The CDR3 sequence is CATSRDQVSTYEQYF. CDR3 DNA sequence: TGTGCCACCAGCAGAGATCAGGTTTCCACCTACGAGCAGTACTTC. The full variable domain, rest sourced from reference TRBV15 and TRBJ2-7, is DAMVIQNPRYQVTQFGKPVTLSCSQTLNHNVMYWYQQKSSQAPKLLFHYYDKDFNNEADTPDNFQSRRPNTSFCFLDIRSPGLGDTAMYLCATSRDQVSTYEQYFGPGTRLTVT.

Here the CDR3 DNA reads TGTGCCAGCAGCCGAACCCCATCGAAATCTTCGTCGGAGCAGTACTTC. It specifies CASSRTPSKSSSEQYF. J is TRBJ2-7 and V is TRBV3-1, with D unresolved. Trimming removed 4 bases from V and 7 bases from J, with 23 bases in between. This CDR3 region has 16 residues. Germline V gene data show CDR1 as LGHDT and CDR2 as YNNKEL (reference sequence).

The genes are TRBV3-1 and TRBJ1-1, with D unresolved. The CDR3 covers 12 residues. The germline gives CDR1 LGHDT, CDR2 YNNKEL (reference sequence). V was clipped by 6 bases and J by 5 bases, with 10 bases between them. CDR3 nucleotides: TGTGCCAGCAGACAGAGCGATACTGAAGCTTTCTTT. Translating it yields CASRQSDTEAFF. The whole variable domain, filled in from reference TRBV3-1 and TRBJ1-1, reads DTAVSQTPKYLVTQMGNDKSIKCEQNLGHDTMYWYKQDSKKFLKIMFSYNNKELIINETVPNRFSPKSPDKAHLNLHINSLELGDSAVYFCASRQSDTEAFFGQGTRLTVV.

The V gene is TRBV9, the J gene TRBJ2-4; D gene uncertain. Trimming removed 0 bases from V and 5 bases from J, with 12 bases in between. Looked up from germline, CDR1 is SGDLS and CDR2 is YYNGEE. The length of the CDR3 is 15 residues. CDR3 in DNA: TGTGCCAGCAGCGTAGGGGCATTGGCCGAAAACATTCAGTACTTC. Its translation: CASSVGALAENIQYF.

This clonotype was seen at least ten times. This chain uses TRBV20-1 with TRBJ2-1, with a weak D call TRBD2 (6 bases). This CDR3 region has 13 residues. Germline lookup yields CDR1 DFQATT and CDR2 SNEGSKA (reference sequence). Trimming stripped 6 bases from V and 1 base from J, with 10 bases between. CDR3 bases: TGCAGTGCATTTGGGGGGTCCTACAATGAGCAGTTCTTC. Translation gives CSAFGGSYNEQFF.

The V call is TRBV6-5, the J call TRBJ1-4; D unclear. The CDR3 totals 13 residues. Germline CDR1 MNHEY, CDR2 SVGAGI. Trimming shortened V by 4 bases and J by 8 bases, and 11 bases separated the two germline ends. The CDR3 DNA follows: TGTGCCAGCAGTTTGATTATTAGAGAAAAACTGTTTTTT. This translates into CASSLIIREKLFF.

The rearrangement links TRBV12-3 or TRBV12-4 to TRBJ2-5; 9 positions match TRBD2. The J call is uncertain, as TRBJ2-7 better fits the DNA end. The CDR3 spans 15 residues. The CDR3 region has the DNA TGTGCCAGCAGTCCCGGGACTAGCCAAACCTACGAGCAGTACTTC. Protein sequence: CASSPGTSQTYEQYF.

The chain employs TRBV9 and TRBJ2-7; 8 nucleotides align to TRBD2. Germline lookup yields CDR1 SGDLS and CDR2 YYNGEE. V shed 5 bases, J shed 6 bases, and the junction held 13 bases outside the gene matches. This CDR3 spans 15 amino acids. CDR3 DNA: TGTGCCAGCAGTCCTTTATCGAGCCTAGCGGGCGAGCAGTACTTC. Translated: CASSPLSSLAGEQYF. The whole variable domain, remainder taken from reference TRBV9 and TRBJ2-7, is DSGVTQTPKHLITATGQRVTLRCSPRSGDLSVYWYQQSLDQGLQFLIQYYNGEERAKGNILERFSAQQFPDLHSELNLSSLELGDSALYFCASSPLSSLAGEQYFGPGTRLTVT.

The sample holds a few counts of this clonotype. The chain links TRBV4-2 to TRBJ2-5; D is possibly TRBD2 (6 bases). Between the trimmed V and J ends, which lost 5 bases and 5 bases, there was a span of 18 bases. Per the germline V gene, CDR1 is LGHNA and CDR2 is YNFKEQ. The CDR3 runs to 15 residues. The CDR3, as DNA: TGTGCCAGCAGCGAAAGAAAAGGAGGGGTGGAGACCCAGTACTTC. Its translation: CASSERKGGVETQYF.

The V and J genes are TRBV7-3 and TRBJ2-1, with D maybe TRBD1 (5 bases). This CDR3 is built from 15 residues. CDR1 and CDR2 (germline): SGHTA, FQGTGA. V lost 4 bases, J lost 2 bases, and 12 bases lay in between. The CDR3 loop reads CASSSGLVAYNEQFF. CDR3 sequence (DNA): TGTGCCAGCAGCTCAGGGTTAGTCGCCTACAATGAGCAGTTCTTC.

The chain combines TRBV7-6 with TRBJ2-3; 7 nucleotides match TRBD2. CDR1 and CDR2 from the germline V gene are SGHVS and FNYEAQ. This CDR3 comprises 16 residues. The J segment lost 5 bases and the V segment lost 8 bases, leaving 16 bases of the junction unmatched. In nucleotides, the CDR3 is TGTGCCAGCGGGGGGGAGAGGGGCAGGGCGGAAGATACGCAGTATTTT. Amino acids: CASGGERGRAEDTQYF.

The chain combines TRBV10-3 with TRBJ2-3; D remains unclear. This CDR3 comprises 13 residues. V lost 6 bases, J lost 5 bases, and 12 bases lay in between. Germline-derived CDR1 and CDR2 are ENHRY and SYGVKD. In DNA, the CDR3 is TGTGCCATCAGCCTCGACCCGCTAGATACGCAGTATTTT. It is translated as CAISLDPLDTQYF.

The chain links TRBV10-3 to TRBJ2-1, with TRBD2 matching 8 bases. The CDR3 has 14 residues. CDR1 is ENHRY, CDR2 SYGVKD, per germline. Trimming took 6 bases from V and 7 from J; bases not matched to a gene: 8. The CDR3 loop is CAIRDSGTRNEQFF. The CDR3 DNA follows: TGTGCCATCAGGGATTCCGGGACTAGGAATGAGCAGTTCTTC.